This T cell receptor beta chain was retrieved from a study of blood T cell repertoires in COVID-19. Whole-study context: Whether acute or convalescent, the COVID-19 samples came from the United States, Italy and Spain.

This CDR3 has 15 residues. Germline trimming cut 0 bases from V and 1 base from J; bases unmatched to any gene: 1. Germline loops: CDR1 MGHRA, CDR2 YSYEKL. Sequenced by immunoSEQ multiplex PCR; TCRdb stores in-frame clones only, minus some. The sample contains some 40,000 clones, roughly 70% of which appear only once. This receptor was taken from an elderly man with acute or convalescent COVID-19. The chain has TRBV4-1 and TRBJ2-3; 7 bases line up with TRBD2. The sample consisted of peripheral blood. This CDR3 reads CASSQELAGTDTQYF. The CDR3 DNA is TGCGCCAGCAGCCAAGAGCTAGCGGGCACAGATACGCAGTATTTT.